The 17 T cell receptor beta chains in this list originate from one sample, sequenced in a study of blood T cell repertoires in COVID-19. Sequenced by immunoSEQ multiplex PCR; TCRdb stores in-frame clones only, minus some. The sample lists fewer than 600,000 clones; 70% to 90% were seen once. Sequenced sample: PBMCs or T cells enriched from blood (not recorded which). These receptors all stem from a woman aged 35 to 49 who had recovered from COVID-19.

As regards this clone: Other DNA sequences from this sample encode an identical CDR3 as well. The V gene is TRBV4-3, the J gene TRBJ1-2, with D perhaps matching TRBD1 (5 bases). The germline V gene encodes CDR1 LGHNA and CDR2 YSLEER. The CDR3 spans 16 residues. V lost 0 bases and J lost 2, with 13 bases in between. In DNA form, the CDR3 reads TGCGCCAGCAGCCAAGATCGAGCGGGGGGAAACTATGGCTACACCTTC. Protein product: CASSQDRAGGNYGYTF.

The chain employs TRBV19 and TRBJ2-5; 10 bases align to TRBD2. The CDR3 covers 15 residues. V was clipped by 4 bases and J by 2 bases; unmatched bases: 4. Germline CDR1 is LNHDA and CDR2 is SQIVND (reference sequence). In nucleotides, the CDR3 is TGTGCCAGTAGTAGGTCTAGCGGGAGACAAGAGACCCAGTACTTC. It codes for CASSRSSGRQETQYF.

The chain joins TRBV10-1 to TRBJ1-5; D unresolved. The germline V and J ends were trimmed by 3 bases and 0 bases, with 3 bases remaining between them. The germline gives CDR1 WNHNN, CDR2 SYGVQD (reference sequence). This CDR3 is 13 amino acids long. CDR3 nucleotides: TGCGCCAGCAGTGACAATAGCAATCAGCCCCAGCATTTT. It is translated as CASSDNSNQPQHF.

This rearrangement joins TRBV5-6 to TRBJ2-7; 10 bases match TRBD2. Trimming cost V 0 bases and J 0 bases; bases outside gene matches: 6. This CDR3 has 17 amino acids. In germline, CDR1 is SGHDT, CDR2 YYEEEE. CDR3 amino acids: CASSLGISGRYSYEQYF. DNA for the CDR3: TGTGCCAGCAGCTTGGGTATTAGCGGGAGGTACTCCTACGAGCAGTACTTC.

The chain links TRBV19 to TRBJ2-3; 8 nucleotides agree with TRBD2. The CDR3 has 15 amino acids. CDR1 and CDR2 (germline): LNHDA, SQIVND (reference sequence). V trimming: 4 bases; J trimming: 1 base; junction bases outside the gene matches: 4. The DNA for the CDR3 is TGTGCCAGTAGTACATTAGCGGGGCGCACAGATACGCAGTATTTT. As protein: CASSTLAGRTDTQYF.

The chain recombines TRBV5-1 with TRBJ1-5, with a possible D match to TRBD1 (5 bases). Per germline, CDR1 SGHRS and CDR2 YFSETQ. V lost 4 bases and J 5 bases, leaving 16 bases between the germline ends. CDR3 length equals 15 residues. The CDR3 DNA sequence: TGCGCCAGCAGCCCAGGTGTGGAGGGGCATCAGCCCCAGCATTTT. Translated, it gives CASSPGVEGHQPQHF.

V and J are TRBV6-4 and TRBJ2-1, with 11 bases fitting TRBD1. Germline CDR1 reads MRHNA; CDR2 reads SNTAGT. Losses at the gene ends were 6 bases for V and 8 bases for J; bases not matched to a gene: 6. This CDR3 has 14 amino acids. CDR3 coding DNA: TGTGCCAGCAGCGCCGGACAGGGGGCCGATGAGCAGTTCTTC. Amino acid sequence: CASSAGQGADEQFF.

The rearrangement uses TRBV5-3 and TRBJ2-5, with 7 bases that match TRBD2. TRBV5-3 is assigned to the ORF class and has an uncertain function. The CDR3 is made up of 14 amino acids. Trimming took 4 bases from V and 2 from J; bases not matched to a gene: 5. This chain's CDR3 is CARSPGRAQETQYF. CDR3 DNA sequence: TGTGCCAGAAGCCCGGGGAGGGCGCAAGAGACCCAGTACTTC.

The chain is built from TRBV19 and TRBJ2-7; D gene uncertain. The CDR3 contains 13 residues. V shed 3 bases and J shed 4 bases, with 10 bases lying between them. Germline CDR1 is LNHDA and CDR2 is SQIVND (reference sequence). This CDR3 reads CASSIDIRYEQYF. CDR3 nucleotide sequence: TGTGCCAGTAGTATTGACATCCGTTACGAGCAGTACTTC. Complete variable domain (other parts from reference TRBV19 and TRBJ2-7): DGGITQSPKYLFRKEGQNVTLSCEQNLNHDAMYWYRQDPGQGLRLIYYSQIVNDFQKGDIAEGYSVSREKKESFPLTVTSAQKNPTAFYLCASSIDIRYEQYFGPGTRLTVT.

This sequence joins TRBV27 and TRBJ2-3, with D perhaps matching TRBD2 (6 bases). The length of the CDR3 is 15 residues. V shed 0 bases and J shed 1 base, with 8 bases lying between them. CDR1 and CDR2 (germline): MNHEY, SMNVEV (reference sequence). The CDR3 DNA reads as TGTGCCAGCAGTTTATCGGACTATCGCACAGATACGCAGTATTTT. This gives the protein CASSLSDYRTDTQYF.

This clone occurred a few times. The chain employs TRBV6-2 or TRBV6-3 and TRBJ1-5; no clear D. V dropped 4 bases and J dropped 7 bases, with 17 bases sitting between them. Looked up from germline, CDR1 is MNHEY and CDR2 is SVGEGT. The CDR3 consists of 15 residues. Here the CDR3 DNA reads TGTGCCAGCAGTTCCCACCCCCTGTGGAGGCAGCCCCAGCATTTT. It specifies CASSSHPLWRQPQHF.

The V gene is TRBV4-3, the J gene TRBJ1-2; possible D gene TRBD1, 5 bases. The CDR3 contains 18 residues. Trimming pared 1 base from V and 4 bases from J, leaving 22 bases between. The germline V gene has CDR1 LGHNA and CDR2 YSLEER. Here the CDR3 reads CASSQVSAGWDMPYGYTF. The CDR3 coding sequence is TGCGCCAGCAGCCAAGTTTCGGCAGGGTGGGATATGCCCTATGGCTACACCTTC.

CDR3 loop: CASTPGGGFTRTDTQYF. The CDR3, as DNA: TGTGCCAGCACTCCTGGGGGAGGGTTCACCCGCACAGATACGCAGTATTTT. The gene calls are TRBV27 and TRBJ2-3; 7 nucleotides match TRBD2. The germline CDR1 and CDR2 sequences are MNHEY and SMNVEV (reference sequence). The CDR3 is 17 amino acids. The trim removed 7 bases at V and 1 base at J, leaving 14 bases unmatched.

The chain uses TRBV5-1 and TRBJ1-2; no definite D call. The CDR3 length is 16 residues. Looked up from germline, CDR1 is SGHRS and CDR2 is YFSETQ. V gave up 4 bases and J gave up 2 bases, with 18 bases separating them. The CDR3 loop is CASSPPGRPRNYGYTF. Here the CDR3 DNA reads TGCGCCAGCAGCCCCCCGGGAAGACCCCGCAACTATGGCTACACCTTC.

V is TRBV9 and J is TRBJ2-1; 10 bases match TRBD2. Per the germline V gene, CDR1 is SGDLS and CDR2 is YYNGEE. Germline trimming cut 0 bases from V and 4 bases from J; bases unmatched to any gene: 10. This CDR3 is 18 amino acids long. CDR3 in amino acids: CASSVGGSGRTGYNEQFF. CDR3 sequence (DNA): TGTGCCAGCAGCGTAGGGGGTAGCGGGAGGACGGGATACAATGAGCAGTTCTTC.

With respect to this clone: The same CDR3 can be traced to other DNA sequences in this sample. DNA of the CDR3: TGTGCCAGCAGTAGGACAGGGGACGGCACTGAAGCTTTCTTT. Protein sequence: CASSRTGDGTEAFF. The genes are TRBV25-1 and TRBJ1-1; 9 nucleotides match TRBD1. This CDR3 is 14 amino acids long. Trimming cost V 5 bases and J 4 bases; bases outside gene matches: 5. Looked up from germline, CDR1 is MGHDK and CDR2 is SYGVNS.

The chain links TRBV6-5 to TRBJ2-7; 8 bases map to TRBD1. CDR1 is MNHEY and CDR2 is SVGAGI in the germline V gene. V was pared by 1 base and J by 6 bases, with 5 bases of the junction left unmatched. The CDR3 is 14 residues long. The CDR3 DNA reads TGTGCCAGCAGTTACTTCGGACAGGGAAGCGAGCAGTACTTC. Translated, it gives CASSYFGQGSEQYF.